These 26 T cell receptor beta chains were sequenced from one sample in a study of T-cell reconstitution after alpha-beta-depleted transplantation in children (dated by TCRdb to about 2016). Library method: PCR. Sequencing relied on an Illumina HiSeq 2500. To normalize quantification of the TCRbeta repertoire, the TCR libraries were built with molecular barcoding that relied on unique molecular identifiers. Using fastp at Q25 and MiXCR, TCRdb reprocessed the public reads and kept productive beta chains. Every entry covers one CDR3 protein and lists the most common genes and DNA from its rows. Present in this sample are 500,000 to 750,000 distinct CDR3 sequences, more than 20% of which were seen just once. The ten largest clones take up 30% to 40% of the sample. The label giving this sample's treatment or condition can be read as: allogeneic hematopoietic cell transplantation with graft depleted of TCRalphabeta T cells and CD19 B cells.

The starting material was PBMCs, obtained before TCRalphabeta/CD19-depleted stem cell transplant. Receptors were obtained from a boy less than two years old with Wiskott-Aldrich syndrome, due to receive a stem cell transplant.

This clonotype was detected only a few times. The chain carries TRBV5-1 and TRBJ2-1; no firm D call. The V end was cut by 0 bases, the J end by 2 bases, with 12 bases between. CDR3 length: 16 residues. CDR1 and CDR2 from the germline V gene are SGHRS and YFSETQ. CDR3 nucleotide sequence: TGCGCCAGCAGCTTGGATCCGTCACAAGCCTACAATGAGCAGTTCTTC. Translating it yields CASSLDPSQAYNEQFF.

This clonotype was seen a few times. This chain uses TRBV12-3 or TRBV12-4 with TRBJ2-1; 8 bases fit TRBD2. The V and J ends lost 6 bases and 2 bases, in that order; junction bases with no gene match: 15. CDR3 size: 18 residues. The DNA of the CDR3 is TGTGCCAGCAGGCGATCGAATTTAGCGGGGATGACCTACAATGAGCAGTTCTTC. It specifies CASRRSNLAGMTYNEQFF.

CDR3 region: CASSLRDRGGYTF. DNA for the CDR3: TGTGCCAGCAGTTTAAGGGACAGGGGAGGCTACACCTTC. The chain uses TRBV28 and TRBJ1-2, with TRBD1 matching over 10 bases. The CDR3 has 13 residues. Germline V lookup: CDR1 MDHEN, CDR2 SYDVKM. Losses at the gene ends were 2 bases for V and 8 bases for J; bases not matched to a gene: 2.

The V gene is TRBV9, the J gene TRBJ2-7, with D hard to call. V was trimmed by 0 bases and J by 2 bases, leaving 6 bases between them. Germline V CDR1 and CDR2: SGDLS, YYNGEE. This CDR3 region has 13 residues. CDR3 protein: CASSVGVAYEQYF. CDR3 sequence (DNA): TGTGCCAGCAGCGTAGGGGTTGCCTACGAGCAGTACTTC.

This clonotype was seen only a few times. The gene calls are TRBV6-2 or TRBV6-3 and TRBJ1-5; possible D gene TRBD1, 5 bases. In germline, CDR1 is MNHEY, CDR2 SVGEGT. There are 17 residues in the CDR3. V shed 4 bases and J shed 0 bases, with 16 bases lying between them. CDR3 in amino acids: CASSSRPGRSSNQPQHF. The DNA of the CDR3 is TGTGCCAGCAGTTCCCGACCGGGACGGTCTAGCAATCAGCCCCAGCATTTT.

This sequence joins TRBV5-1 and TRBJ2-3; a weak D match, TRBD1 (5 bases). Trimming removed 1 base from V and 3 bases from J, with 15 bases in between. This CDR3 has 16 amino acids. Germline CDR1 is SGHRS and CDR2 is YFSETQ. The CDR3 DNA follows: TGCGCCAGCAGCTTGATAGGTTGGTCAGGGACAGATACGCAGTATTTT. As protein: CASSLIGWSGTDTQYF.

The chain carries TRBV5-5 and TRBJ2-2; D is unclear. From germline, CDR1 is SGHKS and CDR2 YYEKEE (reference sequence). The CDR3 is 15 residues long. V lost 2 bases, J lost 6 bases, and 14 bases lay in between. CDR3 coding DNA: TGTGCCAGCAGCTTTTCTGGACCACCCGCCGGGGAGCTGTTTTTT. Translated: CASSFSGPPAGELFF. The full variable domain, rest sourced from reference TRBV5-5 and TRBJ2-2, is DAGVTQSPTHLIKTRGQQVTLRCSPISGHKSVSWYQQVLGQGPQFIFQYYEKEERGRGNFPDRFSARQFPNYSSELNVNALLLGDSALYLCASSFSGPPAGELFFGEGSRLTVL.

This chain links TRBV27 with TRBJ2-1, with D possibly matching TRBD1 (5 bases). The CDR3 spans 15 residues. Germline CDR1 and CDR2: MNHEY and SMNVEV (reference sequence). V gave up 3 bases and J gave up 6 bases, with 15 bases separating them. The CDR3 DNA sequence: TGTGCCAGCAGTTTTAGGGGCCTCTCTGGCAATGAGCAGTTCTTC. Amino acid sequence: CASSFRGLSGNEQFF.

This clonotype was counted many times. The CDR3 is CATRGDGSIQYF. In DNA, the CDR3 is TGTGCCACCCGGGGGGATGGAAGCATTCAGTACTTC. The chain combines TRBV5-6 with TRBJ2-4; 7 bases line up with TRBD2. Germline V gene sequence: CDR1 SGHDT, CDR2 YYEEEE. The CDR3 is 12 amino acids. Losses at the gene ends were 9 bases for V and 9 bases for J; bases not matched to a gene: 9.

CDR3 nucleotides: TGCGCCAGCAGCCAACAGGGATCGGACGAGCAGTACTTC. Translating gives CASSQQGSDEQYF. This chain connects TRBV5-1 to TRBJ2-7, with a possible D match to TRBD1 (6 bases). Germline V CDR1 and CDR2: SGHRS, YFSETQ. The CDR3 covers 13 residues. V was clipped by 4 bases and J by 5 bases, with 13 bases between them.

This clonotype was found a few times. The chain employs TRBV5-1 and TRBJ2-7; the match to TRBD1 covers 7 bases. This CDR3 region has 14 residues. Germline loops: CDR1 SGHRS, CDR2 YFSETQ. V lost 2 bases and J lost 6; bases outside the gene matches: 8. The CDR3 spells CASSLRQGLIEQYF. DNA for the CDR3: TGCGCCAGCAGCTTACGACAGGGATTAATCGAGCAGTACTTC.

This clonotype occurred a few times. The CDR3 region has the DNA TGCAGCCTGCGGCTAGCGGGAGGCAATGAGCAGTTCTTC. This encodes CSLRLAGGNEQFF. V and J are TRBV29-1 and TRBJ2-1; TRBD2 agrees at 11 bases. Germline CDR1 reads SQVTM; CDR2 reads ANQGSEA. The CDR3 loop spans 13 amino acids. The J segment lost 6 bases and the V segment lost 8 bases, leaving 6 bases of the junction unmatched.

This clonotype occurred a few times. The V and J genes are TRBV5-1 and TRBJ2-1; a weak D match, TRBD1 (5 bases). V dropped 2 bases and J dropped 6 bases, with 9 bases sitting between them. The CDR3 is 13 residues long. Germline V gene lookup returns CDR1 SGHRS and CDR2 YFSETQ. CDR3 amino acids: CASSFPGFNEQFF. In DNA, the CDR3 is TGCGCCAGCAGCTTTCCAGGGTTCAATGAGCAGTTCTTC. The full variable domain, in which reference TRBV5-1 and TRBJ2-1 provide the parts outside the CDR3, is KAGVTQTPRYLIKTRGQQVTLSCSPISGHRSVSWYQQTPGQGLQFLFEYFSETQRNKGNFPGRFSGRQFSNSRSEMNVSTLELGDSALYLCASSFPGFNEQFFGPGTRLTVL.

The V and J genes are TRBV5-1 and TRBJ2-2; D is possibly TRBD2 (6 bases). CDR3 length equals 15 residues. V lost 4 bases and J 5 bases, leaving 15 bases between the germline ends. Per the germline V gene, CDR1 is SGHRS and CDR2 is YFSETQ. The CDR3 is CASSPMTRKTGELFF. The CDR3 DNA sequence: TGCGCCAGCAGCCCTATGACTAGAAAGACCGGGGAGCTGTTTTTT.

V usage is TRBV20-1 and J usage is TRBJ2-3; TRBD2 agrees at 12 bases. Trimming cost V 3 bases and J 3 bases; bases outside gene matches: 10. The CDR3 length is 17 residues. The V gene's germline CDR1 is DFQATT and CDR2 SNEGSKA (reference sequence). The CDR3 DNA is TGCAGTGCTAGGACTAGCGGGAGTTTATTAAGGACAGATACGCAGTATTTT. It codes for CSARTSGSLLRTDTQYF.

The V and J genes are TRBV2 and TRBJ2-1, with 14 bases identical to TRBD2. Trimming removed 3 bases from V and 4 bases from J; junction bases left unmatched: 11. Germline V lookup: CDR1 SNHLY, CDR2 FYNNEI. CDR3 length: 19 amino acids. CDR3 sequence reads: CASSERGLAGGPSYNEQFF. DNA for the CDR3: TGTGCCAGCAGTGAGAGAGGACTAGCGGGAGGTCCCTCGTACAATGAGCAGTTCTTC.

This rearrangement joins TRBV20-1 to TRBJ2-7, with D perhaps matching TRBD2 (6 bases). Deletions cut 4 bases from V and 1 base from J, with 11 bases between. Germline CDR1 is DFQATT and CDR2 is SNEGSKA (reference sequence). The CDR3 has 13 amino acids. CDR3 bases: TGCAGTGCTATGTCAGGGAGGTCCTACGAGCAGTACTTC. Translated, it gives CSAMSGRSYEQYF.

This clonotype has more than one count but fewer than ten. The chain uses TRBV5-1 and TRBJ2-2; no clear D. V was cut by 0 bases and J by 4 bases, with 7 bases left in between. This CDR3 region has 14 residues. Germline CDR1 and CDR2: SGHRS and YFSETQ. This CDR3 is CASSLERSTGELFF. CDR3 DNA: TGCGCCAGCAGCTTGGAACGAAGCACCGGGGAGCTGTTTTTT.

This clonotype was counted only a few times. The V and J genes are TRBV20-1 and TRBJ2-2; 9 bases line up with TRBD1. With V trimmed by 3 bases and J by 1 base, 6 bases remained unmatched. CDR1 is DFQATT and CDR2 is SNEGSKA in the germline V gene (reference sequence). The CDR3 has 16 residues. In DNA form, the CDR3 reads TGCAGTGCTAGGGGTGACAGGGGGAAGAACACCGGGGAGCTGTTTTTT. Encoded protein: CSARGDRGKNTGELFF.

CDR3 nucleotide sequence: TGTGCCATCAGGACTAGCGGGAGACTAGGCACCGGGGAGCTGTTTTTT. Translating gives CAIRTSGRLGTGELFF. The gene calls are TRBV10-3 and TRBJ2-2; 12 bases align to TRBD2. The germline CDR1 and CDR2 sequences are ENHRY and SYGVKD. V was pared by 6 bases and J by 4 bases, with 6 bases of the junction left unmatched. The CDR3 has 16 residues.

Comment on this clonotype: A much larger clone differs by one base, so this may be a read error. The V gene is TRBV5-1, the J gene TRBJ2-5; tentative D call: TRBD2 (5 bases). The CDR3 is 13 residues long. CDR1 SGHRS and CDR2 YFSETQ come from the germline V gene. Trimming took off 4 bases at V and 0 bases at J, with 7 bases between the two ends. This CDR3 is CASSKDYQETQYF. As DNA, the CDR3 is TGCGCCAGCAGCAAGGACTACCAAGAGACCCAGTACTTC. The variable domain in full, with the rest retrieved from reference TRBV5-1 and TRBJ2-5, is KAGVTQTPRYLIKTRGQQVTLSCSPISGHRSVSWYQQTPGQGLQFLFEYFSETQRNKGNFPGRFSGRQFSNSRSEMNVSTLELGDSALYLCASSKDYQETQYFGPGTRLLVL.

The chain is built from TRBV28 and TRBJ1-2; the match to TRBD1 covers 10 bases. The V segment lost 5 bases and the J segment 7 bases; nucleotides outside the gene matches: 16. Germline V gene lookup returns CDR1 MDHEN and CDR2 SYDVKM. The CDR3 loop spans 17 amino acids. The CDR3 region has the DNA TGTGCCAGCAGTGACACCGCCTACCGACAGGGGGCGATTGGCTACACCTTC. This gives the protein CASSDTAYRQGAIGYTF.

This chain joins TRBV6-1 and TRBJ1-2; maybe TRBD1 (6 bases). Trimming took 8 bases from V and 8 from J, leaving 15 bases between them. CDR1 MNHNS and CDR2 SASEGT come from the germline V gene. This CDR3 spans 12 amino acids. The CDR3 loop reads CASSTGPGGYTF. For the CDR3, the DNA is TGTGCCAGCTCAACAGGGCCGGGCGGCTACACCTTC.

Remarks on this clonotype: At one of its ends the junction is not consistent with the germline gene, which may arise from a read error. The J gene is TRBJ1-1, the V gene TRBV7-6, with D maybe TRBD1 (5 bases). This CDR3 comprises 19 residues. Looked up from germline, CDR1 is SGHVS and CDR2 is FNYEAQ. The CDR3 DNA follows: TGTGCCAGCAGCTTAAGCGCCCCCCCAGGGAAGTTTGGGAACACTGAAGTTTTCTTT. Residues: CASSLSAPPGKFGNTEVFF.

This chain joins TRBV28 and TRBJ2-7, with 7 bases aligning to TRBD2. After removal of 6 bases from V and 5 bases from J, the junction contained 7 bases not matched to a gene. Germline CDR1 and CDR2: MDHEN and SYDVKM. The CDR3 is 13 residues long. CDR3 sequence: CASRTSPSDEQYF. CDR3 DNA: TGTGCCAGCAGGACTAGCCCTTCTGACGAGCAGTACTTC.

This clonotype has more than one count but fewer than ten. This chain joins TRBV5-1 and TRBJ2-1; possibly TRBD2 for D (6 bases). This CDR3 is 17 amino acids long. The V and J ends lost 0 bases and 6 bases respectively, with 19 bases between them. Germline-derived CDR1 and CDR2 are SGHRS and YFSETQ. Here the CDR3 DNA reads TGCGCCAGCAGCTTGGCCGTCCTAGCGCCAACGGGCAATGAGCAGTTCTTC. Protein product: CASSLAVLAPTGNEQFF. The complete variable domain, with remaining parts taken from reference TRBV5-1 and TRBJ2-1, reads KAGVTQTPRYLIKTRGQQVTLSCSPISGHRSVSWYQQTPGQGLQFLFEYFSETQRNKGNFPGRFSGRQFSNSRSEMNVSTLELGDSALYLCASSLAVLAPTGNEQFFGPGTRLTVL.